Sequencing of this T cell receptor (beta chain) was carried out in a study of beta chain features in type 1 diabetes. A remark on this clone: Its target is not known.

Study results and limitations: Type 1 diabetes patients showed a moderate but significant shortening of TCRB CDR3s in all four CD4+ subsets.

Isolated RNA was reverse transcribed in full, so expressed TCRB transcripts were sequenced. TCRdb's copy holds only in-frame clones and misses some; the assay was immunoSEQ multiplex PCR. In the table there are 850,000 to 900,000 clones, 15% to 20% of which are singletons. This TCR came from a woman under 30 in good health. Sequenced: naive CD4+ T cells from blood.

The CDR3 protein is CASSQYRGGNEKLFF. The DNA of the CDR3 is TGTGCCAGCAGCCAGTACCGCGGGGGAAATGAAAAACTGTTTTTT. This chain links TRBV7-9 with TRBJ1-4; weak D call: TRBD1 (5 bases). The V and J ends lost 5 bases and 5 bases respectively, with 15 bases between them. Germline V CDR1 and CDR2: SEHNR, FQNEAQ (reference sequence). This CDR3 has 15 amino acids.